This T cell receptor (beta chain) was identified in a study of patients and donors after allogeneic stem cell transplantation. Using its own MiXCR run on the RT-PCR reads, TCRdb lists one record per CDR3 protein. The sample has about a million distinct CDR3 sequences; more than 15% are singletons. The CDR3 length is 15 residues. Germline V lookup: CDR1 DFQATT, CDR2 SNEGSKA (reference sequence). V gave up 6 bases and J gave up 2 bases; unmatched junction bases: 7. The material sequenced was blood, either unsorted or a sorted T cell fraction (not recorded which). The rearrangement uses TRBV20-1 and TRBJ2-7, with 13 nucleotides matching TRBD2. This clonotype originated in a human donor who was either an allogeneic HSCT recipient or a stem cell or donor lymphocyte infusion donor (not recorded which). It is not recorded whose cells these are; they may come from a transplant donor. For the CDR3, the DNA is TGCAGTGCCCCGAAGGGGACTAGCGGGGCCTACGAGCAGTACTTC. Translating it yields CSAPKGTSGAYEQYF.